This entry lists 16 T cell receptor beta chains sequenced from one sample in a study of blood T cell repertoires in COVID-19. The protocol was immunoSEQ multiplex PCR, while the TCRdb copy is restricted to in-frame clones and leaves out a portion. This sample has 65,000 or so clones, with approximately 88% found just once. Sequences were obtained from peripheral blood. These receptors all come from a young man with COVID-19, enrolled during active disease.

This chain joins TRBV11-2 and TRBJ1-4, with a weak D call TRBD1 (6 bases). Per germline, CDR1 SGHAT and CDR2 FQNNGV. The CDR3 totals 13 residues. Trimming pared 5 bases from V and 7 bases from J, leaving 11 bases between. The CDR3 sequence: CASSQRQAEKLFF. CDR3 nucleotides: TGTGCCAGCAGCCAGCGACAGGCTGAAAAACTGTTTTTT.

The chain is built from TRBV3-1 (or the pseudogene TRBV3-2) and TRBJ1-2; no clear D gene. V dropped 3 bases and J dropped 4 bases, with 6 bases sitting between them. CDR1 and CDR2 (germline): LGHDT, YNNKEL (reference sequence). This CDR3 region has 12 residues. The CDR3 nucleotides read TGTGCCAGCAGCCATATCCTCTATGGCTACACCTTC. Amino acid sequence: CASSHILYGYTF.

The CDR3: CASTRTVNQETQYF. The DNA for the CDR3 is TGTGCCAGCACTCGGACAGTAAACCAAGAGACCCAGTACTTC. The rearrangement links TRBV28 to TRBJ2-5; D may be TRBD1 (6 bases). V dropped 7 bases and J dropped 0 bases, with 12 bases sitting between them. The CDR3 has 14 amino acids. The germline gives CDR1 MDHEN, CDR2 SYDVKM.

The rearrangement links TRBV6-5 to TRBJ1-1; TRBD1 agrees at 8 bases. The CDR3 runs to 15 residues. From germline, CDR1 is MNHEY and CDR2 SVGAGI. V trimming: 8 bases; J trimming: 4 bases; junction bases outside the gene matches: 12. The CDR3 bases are TGTGCCAGCTCCCCGGCGAGACAGGGGAGCACTGAAGCTTTCTTT. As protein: CASSPARQGSTEAFF.

The CDR3 DNA sequence: TGTGCCAGCAGAATAACCGGGACAAACACGCAGCCCCAGCATTTT. Translating gives CASRITGTNTQPQHF. The chain employs TRBV6-5 and TRBJ1-5, with D possibly matching TRBD1 (6 bases). CDR1 and CDR2 (germline): MNHEY, SVGAGI. CDR3 length: 15 amino acids. Trimming pared 6 bases from V and 7 bases from J, leaving 19 bases between.

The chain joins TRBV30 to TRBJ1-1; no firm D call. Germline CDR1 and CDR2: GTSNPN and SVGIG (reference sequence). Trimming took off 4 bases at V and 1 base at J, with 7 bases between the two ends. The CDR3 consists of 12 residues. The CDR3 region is CAWTGGNTEAFF. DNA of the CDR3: TGTGCCTGGACCGGTGGGAACACTGAAGCTTTCTTT.

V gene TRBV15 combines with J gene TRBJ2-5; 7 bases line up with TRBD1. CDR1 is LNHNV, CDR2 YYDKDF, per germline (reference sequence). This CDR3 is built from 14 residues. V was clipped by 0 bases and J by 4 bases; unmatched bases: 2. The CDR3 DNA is TGTGCCACCAGCAGAGATCCAGGGGGAGAGACCCAGTACTTC. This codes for CATSRDPGGETQYF.

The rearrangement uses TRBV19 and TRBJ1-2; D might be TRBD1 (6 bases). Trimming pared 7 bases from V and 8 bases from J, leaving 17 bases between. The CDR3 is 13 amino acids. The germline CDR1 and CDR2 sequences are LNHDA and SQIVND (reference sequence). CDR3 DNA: TGTGCCAGTACCCCACAGGGAACGAACGGCTACACCTTC. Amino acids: CASTPQGTNGYTF. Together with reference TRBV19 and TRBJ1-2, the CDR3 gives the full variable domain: DGGITQSPKYLFRKEGQNVTLSCEQNLNHDAMYWYRQDPGQGLRLIYYSQIVNDFQKGDIAEGYSVSREKKESFPLTVTSAQKNPTAFYLCASTPQGTNGYTFGSGTRLTVV.

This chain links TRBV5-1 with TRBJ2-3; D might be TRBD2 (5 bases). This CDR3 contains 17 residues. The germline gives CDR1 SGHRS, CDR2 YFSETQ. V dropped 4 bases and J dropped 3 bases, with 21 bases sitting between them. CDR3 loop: CASSLRVLDSITDTQYF. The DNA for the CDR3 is TGCGCCAGCAGCCTAAGGGTACTAGACTCAATAACAGATACGCAGTATTTT.

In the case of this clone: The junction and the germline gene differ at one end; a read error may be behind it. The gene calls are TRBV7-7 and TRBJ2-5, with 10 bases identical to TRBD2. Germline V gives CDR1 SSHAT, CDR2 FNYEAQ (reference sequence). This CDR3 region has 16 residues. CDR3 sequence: CASSHILAGGQETQYF. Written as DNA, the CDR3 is TGTGCTAGCAGCCATATTTTAGCGGGAGGACAAGAGACCCAGTACTTC.

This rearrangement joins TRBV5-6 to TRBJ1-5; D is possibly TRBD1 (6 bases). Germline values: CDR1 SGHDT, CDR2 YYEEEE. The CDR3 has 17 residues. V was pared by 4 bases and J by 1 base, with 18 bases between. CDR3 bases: TGTGCCAGCAGCGCCCGTCTACGGGGGGCGAGCAATCAGCCCCAGCATTTT. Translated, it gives CASSARLRGASNQPQHF.

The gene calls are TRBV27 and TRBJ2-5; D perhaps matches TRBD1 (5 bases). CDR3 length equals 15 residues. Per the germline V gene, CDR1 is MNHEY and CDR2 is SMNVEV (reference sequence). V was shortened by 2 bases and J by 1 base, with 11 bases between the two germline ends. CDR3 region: CASSLSGHPQETQYF. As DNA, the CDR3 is TGTGCCAGCAGTTTAAGTGGACACCCCCAAGAGACCCAGTACTTC.

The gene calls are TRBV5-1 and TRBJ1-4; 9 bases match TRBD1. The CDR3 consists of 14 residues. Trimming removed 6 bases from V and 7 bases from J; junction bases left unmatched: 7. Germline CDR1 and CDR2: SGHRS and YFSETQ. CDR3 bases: TGCGCCAGCAAACCGGACAGGGGTAGTGAAAAACTGTTTTTT. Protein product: CASKPDRGSEKLFF.

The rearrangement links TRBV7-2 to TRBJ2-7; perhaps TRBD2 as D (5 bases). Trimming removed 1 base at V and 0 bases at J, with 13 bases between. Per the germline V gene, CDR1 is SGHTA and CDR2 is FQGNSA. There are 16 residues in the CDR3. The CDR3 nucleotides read TGTGCCAGCAGCTTAGAGAGCGGAATCTCCTCCTACGAGCAGTACTTC. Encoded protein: CASSLESGISSYEQYF.

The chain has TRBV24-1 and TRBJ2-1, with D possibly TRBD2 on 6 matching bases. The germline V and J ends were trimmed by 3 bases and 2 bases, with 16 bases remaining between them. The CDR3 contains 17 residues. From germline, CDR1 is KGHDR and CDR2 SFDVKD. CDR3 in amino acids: CATSDPSSAAPYNEQFF. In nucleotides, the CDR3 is TGTGCCACCAGTGATCCCTCTAGCGCGGCACCCTACAATGAGCAGTTCTTC.

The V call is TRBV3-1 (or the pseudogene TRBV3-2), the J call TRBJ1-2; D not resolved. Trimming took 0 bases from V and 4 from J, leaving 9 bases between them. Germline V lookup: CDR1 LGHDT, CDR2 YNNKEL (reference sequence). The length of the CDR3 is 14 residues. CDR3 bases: TGTGCCAGCAGCCAAGAACTGGGCCTCTATGGCTACACCTTC. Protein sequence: CASSQELGLYGYTF.